These 8 T cell receptor beta chains came from one sample sequenced in a study of early T cells in non-severe SARS-CoV-2 infection. MiXCR was run by TCRdb on the 5' RACE reads, yielding one entry per CDR3 protein. This table holds just over 95,000 distinct CDR3 sequences, about 10% found once. Sequencing was performed on whole blood, taken at baseline. The receptors were gathered from an adult who was a healthcare worker with PCR-confirmed SARS-CoV-2 infection or an uninfected control (not recorded which).

The gene calls are TRBV18 and TRBJ2-5, with D hard to call. CDR1 and CDR2 (germline): KGHSH, LQKENI. The ends were cut back, 0 bases at V and 5 bases at J, with 7 bases in the middle. This CDR3 has 13 residues. The CDR3 bases are TGTGCCAGCTCACCACCGGTTCCGGAGACCCAGTACTTC. It yields the protein CASSPPVPETQYF.

The genes are TRBV7-2 and TRBJ2-3; the match to TRBD2 covers 8 bases. CDR1 and CDR2 (germline): SGHTA, FQGNSA. Germline trimming cut 2 bases from V and 6 bases from J; bases unmatched to any gene: 4. The CDR3 totals 14 residues. DNA of the CDR3: TGTGCCAGCAGCTTAAACGGGAGGGTGGATACGCAGTATTTT. Translated, it gives CASSLNGRVDTQYF.

This clonotype appeared a few times. The chain has TRBV19 and TRBJ2-7; 8 positions match TRBD1. Germline lookup yields CDR1 LNHDA and CDR2 SQIVND (reference sequence). After removal of 9 bases from V and 2 bases from J, the junction contained 12 bases not matched to a gene. This CDR3 spans 15 amino acids. Here the CDR3 DNA reads TGTGCCAGCCGCAGGACAGGGATGGACACCTACGAGCAGTACTTC. It codes for CASRRTGMDTYEQYF.

CDR3: CASSRLDRGYEQYF. In nucleotides, the CDR3 is TGTGCCAGCAGCCGCCTTGACAGGGGGTACGAGCAGTACTTC. The chain links TRBV6-5 to TRBJ2-7, with 9 positions matching TRBD1. Trimming at V came to 6 bases and at J to 4 bases, leaving 7 bases not matched to a gene. CDR1 is MNHEY, CDR2 SVGAGI, per germline. This CDR3 contains 14 residues.

This clonotype appeared many times. V and J are TRBV2 and TRBJ2-3, with 9 bases that match TRBD2. After removal of 8 bases from V and 1 base from J, the junction contained 7 bases not matched to a gene. This CDR3 region has 15 residues. Germline V gene lookup returns CDR1 SNHLY and CDR2 FYNNEI. The CDR3 spells CASGPGLAGTDTQYF. CDR3 bases: TGTGCCAGCGGACCGGGACTAGCAGGCACAGATACGCAGTATTTT.

The chain links TRBV2 to TRBJ2-7, with TRBD1 as a possible D gene (6 bases). The CDR3 totals 11 residues. Germline V gene sequence: CDR1 SNHLY, CDR2 FYNNEI. The V gene lost 6 bases and the J gene lost 6 bases, with 9 bases spanning the gap. The CDR3 DNA reads TGTGCCAGCAGAACAGGGTCCGAGCAGTACTTC. This gives the protein CASRTGSEQYF.

Only one count was recorded for this clonotype. This rearrangement joins TRBV2 to TRBJ1-2; 7 bases align to TRBD1. Germline V lookup: CDR1 SNHLY, CDR2 FYNNEI. CDR3 size: 15 residues. V was clipped by 6 bases and J by 4 bases; unmatched bases: 11. The CDR3 nucleotides are TGTGCCAGCAGGAGCCAAAGGGACAGCCTCTATGGCTACACCTTC. Its protein product is CASRSQRDSLYGYTF.

This sequence joins TRBV2 and TRBJ2-1; D is unclear. V dropped 8 bases and J dropped 0 bases, with 17 bases sitting between them. The CDR3 runs 16 residues. Germline V CDR1 and CDR2: SNHLY, FYNNEI. CDR3 residues: CASHSSVVSSYNEQFF. The CDR3 DNA is TGTGCCAGCCATTCTTCGGTGGTGAGCTCCTACAATGAGCAGTTCTTC.